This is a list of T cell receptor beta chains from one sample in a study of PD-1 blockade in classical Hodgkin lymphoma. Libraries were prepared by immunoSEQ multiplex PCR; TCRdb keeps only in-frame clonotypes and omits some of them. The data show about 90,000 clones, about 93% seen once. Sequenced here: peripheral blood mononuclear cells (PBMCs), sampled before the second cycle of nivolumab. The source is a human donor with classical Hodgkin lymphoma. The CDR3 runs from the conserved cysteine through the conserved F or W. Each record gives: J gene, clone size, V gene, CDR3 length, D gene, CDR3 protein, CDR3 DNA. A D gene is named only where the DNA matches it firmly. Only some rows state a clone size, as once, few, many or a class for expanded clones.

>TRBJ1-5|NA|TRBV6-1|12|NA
CASSGGNQPQHF
TGTGCCAGCAGTGGTGGCAATCAGCCCCAGCATTTT
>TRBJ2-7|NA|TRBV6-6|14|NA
CASSYHPSTYEQYF
TGTGCCAGCAGTTACCATCCTTCGACCTACGAGCAGTACTTC
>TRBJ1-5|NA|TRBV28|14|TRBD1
CASSQDRDHQPQHF
TGTGCCAGCAGTCAGGACAGGGATCATCAGCCCCAGCATTTT
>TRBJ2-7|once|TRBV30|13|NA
CAWTPHGPYEQYF
TGTGCCTGGACACCTCACGGCCCATACGAGCAGTACTTC
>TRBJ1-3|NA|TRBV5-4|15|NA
CASSPVPGSGNTIYF
TGTGCCAGCAGCCCCGTCCCAGGGTCTGGAAACACCATATATTTT
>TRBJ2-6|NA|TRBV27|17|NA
CASSLSWRIGGANVLTF
TGTGCCAGCAGTTTATCCTGGCGCATCGGAGGGGCCAACGTCCTGACTTTC
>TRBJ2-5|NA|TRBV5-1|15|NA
CASSLNGGAQETQYF
TGCGCCAGCAGCTTGAACGGGGGAGCCCAAGAGACCCAGTACTTC
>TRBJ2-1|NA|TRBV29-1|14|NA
CSVDKGKSYNEQFF
TGCAGCGTTGATAAAGGGAAGTCCTACAATGAGCAGTTCTTC
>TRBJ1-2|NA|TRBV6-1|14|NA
CASSETGSSYGYTF
TGTGCCAGCAGTGAAACAGGGAGCTCCTATGGCTACACCTTC
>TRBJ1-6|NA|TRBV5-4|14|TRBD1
CASSLGQGVAPLHF
TGTGCCAGCAGCTTGGGACAGGGGGTGGCACCCCTCCACTTT
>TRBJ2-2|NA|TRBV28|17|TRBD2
CASSLWVLAGGPGELFF
TGTGCCAGCAGTTTATGGGTACTAGCGGGAGGCCCCGGGGAGCTGTTTTTT
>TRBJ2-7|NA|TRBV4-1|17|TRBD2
CASSQEFGGSVRYEQYF
TGCGCCAGCAGCCAAGAATTCGGCGGGAGCGTGCGCTACGAGCAGTACTTC
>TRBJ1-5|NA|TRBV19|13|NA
CASSISGRQPQHF
TGTGCCAGTAGTATTTCAGGGCGCCAGCCCCAGCATTTT
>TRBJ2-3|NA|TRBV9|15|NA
CASSVAGVGTDTQYF
TGTGCCAGCAGCGTTGCCGGGGTTGGCACAGATACGCAGTATTTT
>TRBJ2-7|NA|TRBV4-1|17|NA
CASSQSVVQRAGYEQYF
TGCGCCAGCAGCCAATCAGTTGTCCAGCGGGCAGGCTACGAGCAGTACTTC
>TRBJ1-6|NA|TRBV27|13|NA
CFPRDSFNSPLHF
TGTTTCCCCCGGGATAGCTTTAATTCACCCCTCCACTTT
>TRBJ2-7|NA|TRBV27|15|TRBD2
CASSFGGTSLYEQYF
TGTGCCAGCAGCTTCGGGGGGACGAGCCTTTACGAGCAGTACTTC
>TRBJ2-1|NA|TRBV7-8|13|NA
CASSATIYNEQFF
TGTGCCAGCAGCGCGACAATCTACAATGAGCAGTTCTTC
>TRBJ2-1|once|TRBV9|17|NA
CASSVGSVDESYNEQFF
TGTGCCAGCAGCGTAGGTAGTGTGGACGAAAGCTACAATGAGCAGTTCTTC
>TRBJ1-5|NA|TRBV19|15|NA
CASSISAGRDQPQHF
TGTGCCAGTAGTATAAGTGCGGGCAGGGATCAGCCCCAGCATTTT
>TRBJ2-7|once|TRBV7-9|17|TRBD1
CASSLPPEGQGDYEQYF
TGTGCCAGCAGCTTGCCTCCAGAAGGACAGGGGGACTACGAGCAGTACTTC
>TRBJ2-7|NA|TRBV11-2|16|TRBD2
CASSLEGLAGFYEQYF
TGTGCCAGCAGCTTAGAGGGACTAGCGGGGTTCTACGAGCAGTACTTC
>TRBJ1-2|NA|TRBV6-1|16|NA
CASSEANSQAGYGYTF
TGTGCCAGCAGTGAAGCCAACAGTCAAGCGGGCTATGGCTACACCTTC
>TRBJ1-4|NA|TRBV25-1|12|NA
CASRQGLEKLFF
TGTGCCAGCAGACAGGGACTTGAAAAACTGTTTTTT
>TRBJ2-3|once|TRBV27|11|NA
CASTHADTQYF
TGTGCCAGCACACACGCAGATACGCAGTATTTT
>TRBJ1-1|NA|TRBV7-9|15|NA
CASSFLSRGLTEAFF
TGTGCCAGCAGTTTCCTCTCAAGGGGTCTAACTGAAGCTTTCTTT
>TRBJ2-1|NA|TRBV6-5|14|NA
CASSLLGNHNEQFF
TGTGCCAGCAGTTTATTAGGGAACCACAATGAGCAGTTCTTC
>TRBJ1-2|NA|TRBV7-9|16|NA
CASSPEGHIDNYGYTF
TGTGCCAGCAGCCCGGAGGGCCACATAGATAACTATGGCTACACCTTC
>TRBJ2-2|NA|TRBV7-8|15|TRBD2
CASSVLAGYTGELFF
TGTGCCAGCAGCGTACTAGCGGGGTACACCGGGGAGCTGTTTTTT
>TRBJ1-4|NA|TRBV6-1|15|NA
CASTRRGAEGEKLFF
TGTGCCAGCACCCGCCGGGGAGCAGAGGGTGAAAAACTGTTTTTT
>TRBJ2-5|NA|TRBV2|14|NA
CASRNDRAQETQYF
TGTGCCAGCAGGAACGACAGAGCCCAAGAGACCCAGTACTTC
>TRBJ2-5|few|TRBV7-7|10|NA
CATGGETQYF
TGTGCTACCGGCGGGGAGACCCAGTACTTC
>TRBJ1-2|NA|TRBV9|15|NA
CASSPWQVPSHGYTF
TGTGCCAGCAGCCCGTGGCAAGTACCGTCCCACGGCTACACCTTC
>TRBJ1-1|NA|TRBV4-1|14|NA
CASSQATVDTEAFF
TGCGCCAGCAGCCAAGCGACCGTGGACACTGAAGCTTTCTTT
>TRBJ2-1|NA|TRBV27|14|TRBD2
CASSPRTSRDEQFF
TGTGCCAGCAGTCCGCGGACTAGCCGCGATGAGCAGTTCTTC
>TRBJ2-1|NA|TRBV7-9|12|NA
CASSPEGNEQFF
TGTGCCAGCAGCCCGGAGGGGAATGAGCAGTTCTTC
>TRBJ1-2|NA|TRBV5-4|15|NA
CASRAGTGPGYGYTF
TGTGCCAGCAGGGCCGGGACCGGGCCGGGCTATGGCTACACCTTC
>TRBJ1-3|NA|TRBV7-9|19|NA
CASSLIRMRHNASGNTIYF
TGTGCCAGCAGCTTAATAAGGATGCGTCACAACGCCTCTGGAAACACCATATATTTT
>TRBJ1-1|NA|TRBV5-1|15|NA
CASSLALGNVAEAFF
TGCGCCAGCAGCTTGGCCTTGGGGAATGTGGCTGAAGCTTTCTTT
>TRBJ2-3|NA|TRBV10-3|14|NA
CAISESVVTDTQYF
TGTGCCATCAGTGAGTCGGTTGTCACAGATACGCAGTATTTT
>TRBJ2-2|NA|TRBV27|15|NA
CASSLDAANTGELFF
TGTGCCAGCAGTTTGGACGCAGCTAACACCGGGGAGCTGTTTTTT
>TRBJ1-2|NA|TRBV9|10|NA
CASSGGQISF
TGTGCCAGCAGCGGCGGACAGATCAGCTTC
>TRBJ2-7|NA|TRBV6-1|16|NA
CASSEAAADAGYEQYF
TGTGCCAGCAGTGAAGCAGCGGCCGATGCCGGGTACGAGCAGTACTTC
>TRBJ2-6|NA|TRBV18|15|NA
CASSPTSTGANVLTF
TGTGCCAGCTCACCCACTAGTACTGGGGCCAACGTCCTGACTTTC
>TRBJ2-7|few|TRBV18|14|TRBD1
CASSPLDRGAEQYF
TGTGCCAGCTCACCACTGGACAGGGGGGCCGAGCAGTACTTC
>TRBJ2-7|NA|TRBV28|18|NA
CASSSSPSRGWYYYEQYF
TGTGCCAGCAGTTCTTCCCCCTCCCGCGGGTGGTACTACTACGAGCAGTACTTC
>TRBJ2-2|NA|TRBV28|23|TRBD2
CASNYLGLAGGGAWGGGAGELFF
TGTGCCAGCAATTATCTGGGACTAGCGGGAGGCGGAGCTTGGGGAGGCGGCGCCGGGGAGCTGTTTTTT
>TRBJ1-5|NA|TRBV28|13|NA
CASRGGVWGPQHF
TGTGCCAGCAGGGGGGGAGTCTGGGGTCCCCAGCATTTT
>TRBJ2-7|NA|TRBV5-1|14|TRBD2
CASSPGLAAYEQYF
TGCGCCAGCAGCCCCGGACTAGCAGCCTACGAGCAGTACTTC
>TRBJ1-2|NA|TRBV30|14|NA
CAWNVRGFGYGYTF
TGTGCCTGGAATGTAAGGGGGTTCGGATATGGCTACACCTTC
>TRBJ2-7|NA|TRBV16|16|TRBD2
CASSQCRLAGAYEQYF
TGTGCCAGCAGCCAATGTAGGCTAGCGGGAGCCTACGAGCAGTACTTC
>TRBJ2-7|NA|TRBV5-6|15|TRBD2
CASSWGPAGAYEQYF
TGTGCCAGCAGCTGGGGTCCCGCGGGAGCCTACGAGCAGTACTTC
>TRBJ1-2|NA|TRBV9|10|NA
CASSDSAQTF
TGTGCCAGCAGCGACAGCGCCCAAACCTTC
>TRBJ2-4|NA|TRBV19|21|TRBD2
CASSINHKLLGTSKGRDIQYF
TGTGCCAGTAGTATAAACCACAAGCTCCTTGGGACTAGCAAGGGGAGGGACATTCAGTACTTC
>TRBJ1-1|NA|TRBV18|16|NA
CASSPPAWGMNTEAFF
TGTGCCAGCTCACCACCCGCTTGGGGGATGAACACTGAAGCTTTCTTT